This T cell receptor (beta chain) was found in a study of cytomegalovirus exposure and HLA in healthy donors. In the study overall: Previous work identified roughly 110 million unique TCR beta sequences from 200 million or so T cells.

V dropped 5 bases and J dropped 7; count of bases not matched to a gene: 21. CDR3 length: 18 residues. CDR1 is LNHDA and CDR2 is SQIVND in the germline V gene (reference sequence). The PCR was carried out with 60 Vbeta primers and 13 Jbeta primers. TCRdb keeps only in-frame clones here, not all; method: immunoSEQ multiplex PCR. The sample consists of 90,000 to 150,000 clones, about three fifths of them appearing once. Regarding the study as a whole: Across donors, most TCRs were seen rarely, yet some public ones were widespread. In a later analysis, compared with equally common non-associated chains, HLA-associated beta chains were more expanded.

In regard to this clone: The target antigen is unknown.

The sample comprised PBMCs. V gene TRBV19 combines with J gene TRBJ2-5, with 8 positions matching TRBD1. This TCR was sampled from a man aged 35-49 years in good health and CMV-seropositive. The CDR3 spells CASSPRDRTQLGFGTQYF. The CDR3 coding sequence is TGTGCCAGTAGTCCCCGGGACAGGACCCAACTAGGTTTCGGGACCCAGTACTTC.